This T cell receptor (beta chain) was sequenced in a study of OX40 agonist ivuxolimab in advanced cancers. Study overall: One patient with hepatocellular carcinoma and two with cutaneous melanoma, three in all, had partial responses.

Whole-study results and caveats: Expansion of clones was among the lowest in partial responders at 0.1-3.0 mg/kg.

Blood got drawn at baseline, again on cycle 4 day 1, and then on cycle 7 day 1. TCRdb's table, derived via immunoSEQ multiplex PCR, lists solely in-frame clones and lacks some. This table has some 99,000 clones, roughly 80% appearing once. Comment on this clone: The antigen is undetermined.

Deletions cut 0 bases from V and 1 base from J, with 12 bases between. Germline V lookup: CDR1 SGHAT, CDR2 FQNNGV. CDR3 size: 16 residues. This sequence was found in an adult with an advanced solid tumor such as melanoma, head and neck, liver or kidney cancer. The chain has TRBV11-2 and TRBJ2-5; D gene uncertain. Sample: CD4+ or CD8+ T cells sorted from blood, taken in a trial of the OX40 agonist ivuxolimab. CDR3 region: CASSLDPGLRQETQYF. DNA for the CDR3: TGTGCCAGCAGCTTAGATCCCGGGTTGCGCCAAGAGACCCAGTACTTC. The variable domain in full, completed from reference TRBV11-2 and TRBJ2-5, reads EAGVAQSPRYKIIEKRQSVAFWCNPISGHATLYWYQQILGQGPKLLIQFQNNGVVDDSQLPKDRFSAERLKGVDSTLKIQPAKLEDSAVYLCASSLDPGLRQETQYFGPGTRLLVL.